Presented here are 9 T cell receptor beta chains from one specimen sequenced in a study of T cells after posttransplantation cyclophosphamide. Busulfan-fludarabine conditioning, marrow transplant, and cyclophosphamide on days +3 and +4 were administered. Generated by immunoSEQ multiplex PCR, the TCRdb table keeps only in-frame clones and is missing some. The sample has about 43,000 clones, roughly 91% seen once. Material: PBMCs, obtained just over 60 days after allogeneic stem cell transplant with posttransplant cyclophosphamide. These receptors came from a male patient aged 60-69 years who received an allogeneic stem cell transplant from a related donor and was CMV-positive. Among the T cells, some may be from the graft donor.

The rearrangement joins TRBV5-4 to TRBJ2-7, with 7 bases identical to TRBD2. The CDR3 extends over 15 amino acids. Germline V CDR1 and CDR2: SGHNT, YYREEE (reference sequence). V lost 0 bases and J lost 0; bases outside the gene matches: 3. In DNA form, the CDR3 reads TGTGCCAGCAGCTTGGGGACTAGGAGCTCCTACGAGCAGTACGTC. It encodes CASSLGTRSSYEQYV.

The V and J genes are TRBV14 and TRBJ2-1; 7 nucleotides match TRBD2. J gave up 10 bases and V 3 bases, and 9 bases lay outside the gene matches. Germline V lookup: CDR1 SGHDN, CDR2 FVKESK. This CDR3 has 14 amino acids. The CDR3 nucleotides read TGTGCCAGCAGCCACGCAACGGGGGGTTACGAGCAGTTCTTC. Translation gives CASSHATGGYEQFF.

CDR3 bases: TGTGCCAGCAGCGAACTAGCGGGGGCCACGGCGGGTGAGCAGTTCTTC. It yields the protein CASSELAGATAGEQFF. The chain employs TRBV5-4 and TRBJ2-1; 11 bases align to TRBD2. V trimming: 4 bases; J trimming: 9 bases; junction bases outside the gene matches: 12. The CDR3 is made up of 16 amino acids. Germline CDR1 SGHNT, CDR2 YYREEE (reference sequence).

Points on this clone: The same CDR3 arises from other DNA sequences in this sample as well. The rearrangement joins TRBV7-9 to TRBJ1-2, with 7 nucleotides matching TRBD1. The CDR3 consists of 13 residues. J lost 7 bases, V lost 3 bases, and 5 bases had no gene match. The germline gives CDR1 SEHNR, CDR2 FQNEAQ (reference sequence). CDR3 nucleotide sequence: TGTGCCAGCAGCTTCGGCCAGGGGGGTGGCTACACCTTC. It translates to CASSFGQGGGYTF. Variable domain in full (rest from reference TRBV7-9 and TRBJ1-2): DTGVSQNPRHKITKRGQNVTFRCDPISEHNRLYWYRQTLGQGPEFLTYFQNEAQLEKSRLLSDRFSAERPKGSFSTLEIQRTEQGDSAMYLCASSFGQGGGYTFGSGTRLTVV.

The gene calls are TRBV4-1 and TRBJ1-1, with a possible D match to TRBD1 (6 bases). V dropped 3 bases and J dropped 10 bases, with 15 bases sitting between them. The CDR3 contains 13 residues. Germline values: CDR1 MGHRA, CDR2 YSYEKL. The CDR3 coding sequence is TGCGCCAGCAGCCAGAGGGGGACGGAGACAGCTTTCTTT. Amino acids: CASSQRGTETAFF.

The J gene is TRBJ2-1, the V gene TRBV5-1; 8 bases line up with TRBD2. The germline V gene encodes CDR1 SGHRS and CDR2 YFSETQ. V lost 0 bases to trimming and J lost 7 bases; unmatched junction nucleotides: 3. The CDR3 is made up of 14 amino acids. The CDR3 region is CASSLGPSGNEQFF. In DNA form, the CDR3 reads TGCGCCAGCAGCTTGGGCCCTAGCGGGAATGAGCAGTTCTTC.

The V and J genes are TRBV7-9 and TRBJ2-3; 7 nucleotides match TRBD1. This CDR3 region has 15 residues. Germline V gives CDR1 SEHNR, CDR2 FQNEAQ (reference sequence). V trimming: 4 bases; J trimming: 0 bases; junction bases outside the gene matches: 4. CDR3 amino acids: CASSSGQASTDTQYF. CDR3 sequence (DNA): TGTGCCAGCAGCTCCGGACAGGCAAGCACAGATACGCAGTATTTT.

The chain carries TRBV11-2 and TRBJ1-6; tentative D call: TRBD1 (6 bases). Germline loops: CDR1 SGHAT, CDR2 FQNNGV. V gave up 2 bases and J gave up 7 bases, with 15 bases separating them. This CDR3 has 16 residues. CDR3 protein: CASSLRGQQRNSPLHF. In DNA form, the CDR3 reads TGTGCCAGCAGCTTACGGGGACAACAACGAAATTCACCCCTCCACTTT. Complete variable domain (other parts from reference TRBV11-2 and TRBJ1-6): EAGVAQSPRYKIIEKRQSVAFWCNPISGHATLYWYQQILGQGPKLLIQFQNNGVVDDSQLPKDRFSAERLKGVDSTLKIQPAKLEDSAVYLCASSLRGQQRNSPLHFGNGTRLTVT.

For the CDR3, the DNA is TGTGCCAGCAGCTTACGGCGGGGGGGCGACACCGGGGAGCTGTTTTTT. Its translation is CASSLRRGGDTGELFF. The genes are TRBV7-9 and TRBJ2-2; 9 bases agree with TRBD2. Trimming removed 2 bases from V and 3 bases from J; junction bases left unmatched: 4. Germline V gene data show CDR1 as SEHNR and CDR2 as FQNEAQ (reference sequence). CDR3 length: 16 residues.